The clone carrying this T cell receptor beta chain has more than one count but fewer than ten. Germline V gene lookup returns CDR1 DFQATT and CDR2 SNEGSKA (reference sequence). The CDR3 has 13 amino acids. V lost 4 bases, J lost 4 bases, and 14 bases lay in between. This entry is derived from a study of CD8 T cells in Susac syndrome. With random hexamers, reverse transcription was performed on roughly 0.5 to 1 ug of RNA. TCRdb used MiXCR to reprocess the immunoSEQ multiplex PCR reads, holding one entry per CDR3 protein. The sample lists around 140,000 distinct CDR3 sequences; 75% to 90% were seen once.

Sample: CD8+ T cells from PBMCs. The V gene is TRBV20-1, the J gene TRBJ2-7; D is unresolved. The sequence derives from a human donor with multiple sclerosis. The CDR3 DNA sequence: TGCAGTGCTATTCGGGCGGAACCTTACGAGCAGTACTTC. Amino acid sequence: CSAIRAEPYEQYF.